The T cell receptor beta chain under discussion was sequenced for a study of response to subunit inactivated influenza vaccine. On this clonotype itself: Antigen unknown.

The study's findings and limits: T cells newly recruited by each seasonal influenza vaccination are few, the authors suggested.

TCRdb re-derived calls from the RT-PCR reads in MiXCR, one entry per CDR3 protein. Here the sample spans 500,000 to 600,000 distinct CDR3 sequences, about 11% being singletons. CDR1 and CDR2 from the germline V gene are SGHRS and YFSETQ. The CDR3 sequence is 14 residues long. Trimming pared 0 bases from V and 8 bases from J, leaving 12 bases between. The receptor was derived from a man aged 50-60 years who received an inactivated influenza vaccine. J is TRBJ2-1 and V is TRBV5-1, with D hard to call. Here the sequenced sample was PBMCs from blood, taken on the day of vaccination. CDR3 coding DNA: TGCGCCAGCAGCTTGGCCTCGTTTGGCGATGAGCAGTTCTTC. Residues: CASSLASFGDEQFF.